The 12 T cell receptor beta chains given below trace back to one sample, sequenced in a study of shared clonotypes between healthy human individuals. Selected positively for CCR7 and CD45RO-negative, naive CD8 cells excluded terminally differentiated effector memory CD45RA+ cells. Data came from immunoSEQ multiplex PCR; TCRdb stores just in-frame clones and leaves some out. The sample includes roughly 1,800,000 clones, over 85% seen only once; the top ten take around 1.2%. Sequencing used naive CD8+ T cells sorted from blood. These receptors were taken from a man aged 18 to 29 in good health.

The chain employs TRBV27 and TRBJ2-7, with TRBD1 matching 7 bases. CDR3 length equals 15 residues. Trimming cost V 5 bases and J 1 base; bases outside gene matches: 8. Germline CDR1 and CDR2: MNHEY and SMNVEV (reference sequence). The CDR3, as DNA: TGTGCCAGCAGTGAGACAGGGCTTGGTTCCTACGAGCAGTACTTC. The encoded protein is CASSETGLGSYEQYF.

A remark on this clone: Other DNA sequences in the sample encode the same CDR3. V and J are TRBV5-1 and TRBJ1-1; D unresolved. The CDR3 has 14 residues. Germline loops: CDR1 SGHRS, CDR2 YFSETQ. V was cut by 0 bases and J by 2 bases, with 8 bases left in between. CDR3 sequence (DNA): TGCGCCAGCAGCTTGGGGCAGCCCAACACTGAAGCTTTCTTT. Amino acids: CASSLGQPNTEAFF.

Here the CDR3 reads CASSHGLAGGTYEQYF. CDR3 in DNA: TGCGCCAGCAGCCACGGACTAGCGGGGGGGACCTACGAGCAGTACTTC. V is TRBV4-1 and J is TRBJ2-7; 15 bases fit TRBD2. This CDR3 region has 16 residues. The trim removed 3 bases at V and 2 bases at J, leaving 2 bases unmatched. Looked up from germline, CDR1 is MGHRA and CDR2 is YSYEKL.

V gene TRBV7-9 combines with J gene TRBJ2-7; TRBD2 matches 8 bases. This CDR3 region has 13 residues. With V trimmed by 5 bases and J by 2 bases, 2 bases remained unmatched. CDR1 is SEHNR and CDR2 is FQNEAQ in the germline V gene (reference sequence). DNA for the CDR3: TGTGCCAGCAGCCGTAGCGGGACCTACGAGCAGTACTTC. Translating gives CASSRSGTYEQYF. The full variable domain, its missing parts supplied by reference TRBV7-9 and TRBJ2-7, is DTGVSQNPRHKITKRGQNVTFRCDPISEHNRLYWYRQTLGQGPEFLTYFQNEAQLEKSRLLSDRFSAERPKGSFSTLEIQRTEQGDSAMYLCASSRSGTYEQYFGPGTRLTVT.

The rearrangement joins TRBV23-1 to TRBJ2-6; possibly TRBD1 for D (6 bases). TRBV23-1 counts as an open reading frame of uncertain function. V was shortened by 4 bases and J by 2 bases, with 21 bases between the two germline ends. This CDR3 is built from 19 residues. For the CDR3, the DNA is TGCGCCAGCAGTCCCGAGGTGTCCTGCAAGGGGGCTGGGGCCAACGTCCTGACTTTC. Amino acid sequence: CASSPEVSCKGAGANVLTF.

As for this clone: This sample also contains other DNA sequences that code for the same CDR3. The chain combines TRBV5-4 with TRBJ1-6; TRBD1 aligns across 7 bases. CDR3 length: 15 residues. Per germline, CDR1 SGHNT and CDR2 YYREEE (reference sequence). V shed 3 bases, J shed 1 base, and the junction held 1 base outside the gene matches. The CDR3 loop is CASSWDSSYNSPLHF. In nucleotides, the CDR3 is TGTGCCAGCAGCTGGGACAGTTCCTATAATTCACCCCTCCACTTT.

This clone was observed a single time. The CDR3 loop reads CASLRTTGSYNSPLHF. The CDR3 coding sequence is TGTGCCAGCCTGCGAACGACTGGCTCCTATAATTCACCCCTCCACTTT. V gene TRBV28 combines with J gene TRBJ1-6; D not resolved. V was pared by 8 bases and J by 0 bases, with 14 bases between. The CDR3 sequence is 16 residues long. The V gene's germline CDR1 is MDHEN and CDR2 SYDVKM.

The rearrangement uses TRBV4-1 and TRBJ1-5; TRBD1 might be the D (5 bases). The CDR3 is made up of 15 amino acids. CDR1 is MGHRA and CDR2 is YSYEKL in the germline V gene. V was trimmed by 2 bases and J by 1 base, leaving 9 bases between them. The CDR3 reads CASSQWQGSNQPQHF. CDR3 bases: TGCGCCAGCAGCCAATGGCAGGGCAGCAATCAGCCCCAGCATTTT.

The chain couples TRBV14 to TRBJ2-7; possibly TRBD1 for D (5 bases). The V gene's germline CDR1 is SGHDN and CDR2 FVKESK. The V gene lost 1 base and the J gene lost 6 bases, with 10 bases spanning the gap. The CDR3 has 13 amino acids. DNA of the CDR3: TGTGCCAGCAGCCAAGGAGACAGAGTCGAGCAGTACTTC. Protein sequence: CASSQGDRVEQYF. The full variable domain, with the rest looked up from reference TRBV14 and TRBJ2-7, is EAGVTQFPSHSVIEKGQTVTLRCDPISGHDNLYWYRRVMGKEIKFLLHFVKESKQDESGMPNNRFLAERTGGTYSTLKVQPAELEDSGVYFCASSQGDRVEQYFGPGTRLTVT.

This chain links TRBV7-9 with TRBJ2-3, with TRBD2 matching over 12 bases. Per germline, CDR1 SEHNR and CDR2 FQNEAQ (reference sequence). The CDR3 contains 17 residues. The V and J ends lost 5 bases and 0 bases, in that order; junction bases with no gene match: 6. CDR3 nucleotides: TGTGCCAGCAGCCCCCGACTAGCGGGAGCCAGCACAGATACGCAGTATTTT. Residues: CASSPRLAGASTDTQYF.

V and J are TRBV9 and TRBJ2-2; perhaps TRBD2 as D (5 bases). V lost 0 bases, J lost 0 bases, and 9 bases lay in between. CDR1 SGDLS and CDR2 YYNGEE come from the germline V gene. This CDR3 spans 16 amino acids. The CDR3 sequence: CASSVEISANTGELFF. The CDR3 region has the DNA TGTGCCAGCAGCGTAGAAATTAGCGCGAACACCGGGGAGCTGTTTTTT.

The chain uses TRBV6-5 and TRBJ1-1; D ambiguous. Trimming took 0 bases from V and 8 from J, leaving 19 bases between them. The CDR3 runs 16 residues. Germline-derived CDR1 and CDR2 are MNHEY and SVGAGI. Here the CDR3 reads CASSYSSGVVVKEAFF. The CDR3 DNA is TGTGCCAGCAGTTACTCGAGTGGGGTCGTAGTTAAGGAAGCTTTCTTT.